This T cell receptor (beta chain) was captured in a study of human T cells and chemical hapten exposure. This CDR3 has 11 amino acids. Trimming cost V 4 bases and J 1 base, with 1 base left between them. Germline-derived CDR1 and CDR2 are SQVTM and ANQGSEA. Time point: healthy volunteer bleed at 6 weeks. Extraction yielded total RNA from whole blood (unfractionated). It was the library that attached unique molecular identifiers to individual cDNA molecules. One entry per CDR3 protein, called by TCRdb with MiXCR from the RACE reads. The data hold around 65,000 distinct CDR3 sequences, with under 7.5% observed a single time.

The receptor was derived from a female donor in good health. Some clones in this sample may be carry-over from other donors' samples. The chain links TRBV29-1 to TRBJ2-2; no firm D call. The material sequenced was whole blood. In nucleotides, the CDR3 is TGCAGCGTTGGGAACACCGGGGAGCTGTTTTTT. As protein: CSVGNTGELFF.